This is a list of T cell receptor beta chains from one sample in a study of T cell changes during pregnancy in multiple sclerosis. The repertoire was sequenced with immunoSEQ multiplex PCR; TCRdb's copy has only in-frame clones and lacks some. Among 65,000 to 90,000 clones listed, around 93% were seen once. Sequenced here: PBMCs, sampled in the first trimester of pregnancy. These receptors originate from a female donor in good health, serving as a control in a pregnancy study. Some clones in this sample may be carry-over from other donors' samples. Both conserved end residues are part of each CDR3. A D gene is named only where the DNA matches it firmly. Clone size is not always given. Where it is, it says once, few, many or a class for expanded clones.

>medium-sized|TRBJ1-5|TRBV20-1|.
TGCAGTGCTGGGGACTTACAGCCCCAGCATTTT
CSAGDLQPQHF
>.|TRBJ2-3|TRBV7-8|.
TGTGCCAGCAGCCCCGGCCGTAGCGCGGGTTACGATACGCAGTATTTT
CASSPGRSAGYDTQYF
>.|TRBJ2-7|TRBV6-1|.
TGTGCCAGCAGTGAAACCCGACAGGTTGCCTACGAGCAGTACTTC
CASSETRQVAYEQYF
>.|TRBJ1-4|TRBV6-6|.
TGTGCCAGCAGTTTGCCTGGACAGAATGAAAAACTGTTTTTT
CASSLPGQNEKLFF
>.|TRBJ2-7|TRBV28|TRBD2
TGTGCCAGCAGTTTCGAGCGGGGGGACTCCTACGAGCAGTACTTC
CASSFERGDSYEQYF
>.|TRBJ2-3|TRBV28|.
TGTGCCAGCAGTGGGGGCGGGAGTTGGTCAGATACGCAGTATTTT
CASSGGGSWSDTQYF
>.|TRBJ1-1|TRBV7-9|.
TGTGCCAGCAGCTTAATCCAGGGATTCACTGAAGCTTTCTTT
CASSLIQGFTEAFF
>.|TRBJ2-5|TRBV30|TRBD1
TGTGCCTGGAGTGTTCAGGGGGCGAAGACCCAGTACTTC
CAWSVQGAKTQYF
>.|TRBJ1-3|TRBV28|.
TGTGCCAGCAGGCGATACAGGGTAGCTGGAAACACCATATATTTT
CASRRYRVAGNTIYF
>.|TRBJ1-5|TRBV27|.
TGTGCCAGCAGTACTTTCAATCAGCCCCAGCATTTT
CASSTFNQPQHF
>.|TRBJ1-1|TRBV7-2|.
TGTGCCAGCAGCTTAAGGACAGTGAACACTGAAGCTTTCTTT
CASSLRTVNTEAFF
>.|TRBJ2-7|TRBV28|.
TGTGCCAGCAGTTTGGTCAGGGGCGGTGAGCAGTACTTC
CASSLVRGGEQYF
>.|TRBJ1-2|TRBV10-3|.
TGTGCCATCAGTGACCGGCGGGGGACGACTAACTATGGCTACACCTTC
CAISDRRGTTNYGYTF
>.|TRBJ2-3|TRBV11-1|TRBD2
TGTGCCAGCAGCAACCGATTCGGGGGGGTGACAGAAGATACGCAGTATTTT
CASSNRFGGVTEDTQYF
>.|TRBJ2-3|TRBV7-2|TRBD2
TGTGCCAGCAGCCCCCCCGGACTAGCGGGAGGGTTGGATACGCAGTATTTT
CASSPPGLAGGLDTQYF
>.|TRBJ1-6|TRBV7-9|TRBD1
TGTGCCAGCAGCTTAGAGGGGACAGGGAACTCACCCCTCCACTTT
CASSLEGTGNSPLHF
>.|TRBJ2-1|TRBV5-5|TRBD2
TGTGCCAGCAGCCGCGGGGGGGCGGCCTACAATGAGCAGTTCTTC
CASSRGGAAYNEQFF
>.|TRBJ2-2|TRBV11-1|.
TGTGCCAGCAGCTTCGGGTGGCAGAGGCTTTCCGCCGGGGAGCTGTTTTTT
CASSFGWQRLSAGELFF
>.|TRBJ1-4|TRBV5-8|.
TGTGCCAGCAGCGAACTAACGGAGCTTAATGAAAAACTGTTTTTT
CASSELTELNEKLFF
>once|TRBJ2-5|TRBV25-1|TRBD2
TGTGCCAGCCTTATTAGGGGGGGCGGGAGGGACGAGACCCAGTACTTC
CASLIRGGGRDETQYF
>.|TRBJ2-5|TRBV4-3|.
TGCGCCAGCAGCCCGGGATTAGTATCGGAGACCCAGTACTTC
CASSPGLVSETQYF
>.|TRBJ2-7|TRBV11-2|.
TGTGCCAGCAGCTTACGGGCGGGGCTAGCGACGGACGAGCAGTACTTC
CASSLRAGLATDEQYF
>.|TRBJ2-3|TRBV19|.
TGTGCCAGTAGTTCCTTAGCGGACCACACAGATACGCAGTATTTT
CASSSLADHTDTQYF
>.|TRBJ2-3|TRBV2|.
TGTGCCAGCAAACTATCTCGAAGCACAGATACGCAGTATTTT
CASKLSRSTDTQYF
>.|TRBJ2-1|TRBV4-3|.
TGCGCCAGCAGCCAAGATTTTCTTAGCTCCTACAATGAGCAGTTCTTC
CASSQDFLSSYNEQFF
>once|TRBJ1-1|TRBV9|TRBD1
TGTGCCAGCAGCGTAGTTCGGACAGGAGAAGCTTTCTTT
CASSVVRTGEAFF
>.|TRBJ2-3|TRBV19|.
TGTGCCAGTACCGTGACAGGGCCGGGGGCAGATACGCAGTATTTT
CASTVTGPGADTQYF
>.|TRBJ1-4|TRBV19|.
TGTGCCAGTAGTCTCTACTCCGGGGTTTTT
CASSLYSGVF
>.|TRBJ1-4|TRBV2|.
TGTGCCAGCAGTTTAATGGGGGGGTTGATTGAAAAACTGTTTTTT
CASSLMGGLIEKLFF
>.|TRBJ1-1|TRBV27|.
TGTGCCAGCAGTTTTGGGGGGGCGAAGAACACTGAAGCTTTCTTT
CASSFGGAKNTEAFF
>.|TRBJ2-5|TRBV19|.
TGTGCCAGTAGTATGGGGGGTCTAGAGACCCAGTACTTC
CASSMGGLETQYF
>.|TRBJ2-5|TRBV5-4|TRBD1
TGTGCCAGCAGCCCGGGGGTCCCGGGACAGGGTTTTAGAGAGACCCAGTACTTC
CASSPGVPGQGFRETQYF
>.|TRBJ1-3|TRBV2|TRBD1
TGTGCCAGCAGTGAAGCGCTTCTAGGGGGCGCGGACACCATATATTTT
CASSEALLGGADTIYF
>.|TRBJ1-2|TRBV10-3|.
TGTGCCATCAGTGAGAATGGGAGTGGCTACACCTTC
CAISENGSGYTF
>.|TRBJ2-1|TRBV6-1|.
TGTGCCAGCAGTGACCAACCAAGGGGCCCATACAATGAGCAGTTCTTC
CASSDQPRGPYNEQFF
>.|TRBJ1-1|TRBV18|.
TGTGCCAGCTCCCTGCGGGGCGGAGAGAACACTGAAGCTTTCTTT
CASSLRGGENTEAFF
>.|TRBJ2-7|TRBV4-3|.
TGCGCCAGCAGCCAAGGTCAGGGATCCTACGAGCAGTACTTC
CASSQGQGSYEQYF
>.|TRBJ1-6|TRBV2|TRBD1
TGTGCCAGCACCCCGGGACAGGGGTATTCACCCCTCCACTTT
CASTPGQGYSPLHF
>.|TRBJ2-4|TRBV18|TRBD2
TGTGCCAGCTCAAAGGTTGGACTAGCGGCGAAAAACATTCAGTACTTC
CASSKVGLAAKNIQYF